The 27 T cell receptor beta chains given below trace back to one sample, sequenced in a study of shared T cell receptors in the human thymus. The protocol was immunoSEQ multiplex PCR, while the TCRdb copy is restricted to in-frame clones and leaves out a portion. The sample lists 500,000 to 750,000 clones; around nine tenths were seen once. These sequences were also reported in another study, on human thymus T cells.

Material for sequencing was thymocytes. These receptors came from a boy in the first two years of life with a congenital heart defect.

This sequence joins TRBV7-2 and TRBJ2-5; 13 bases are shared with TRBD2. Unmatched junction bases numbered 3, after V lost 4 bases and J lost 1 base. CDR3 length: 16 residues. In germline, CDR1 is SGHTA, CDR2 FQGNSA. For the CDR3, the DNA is TGTGCCAGCAGCTGGACTAGCGGGAGTGCCCAAGAGACCCAGTACTTC. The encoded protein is CASSWTSGSAQETQYF.

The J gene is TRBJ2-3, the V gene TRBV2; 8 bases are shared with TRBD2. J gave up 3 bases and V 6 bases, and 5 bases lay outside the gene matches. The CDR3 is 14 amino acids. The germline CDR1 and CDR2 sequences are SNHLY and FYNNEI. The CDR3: CASSPSGRTDTQYF. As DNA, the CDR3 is TGTGCCAGCAGCCCTAGCGGGCGGACAGATACGCAGTATTTT.

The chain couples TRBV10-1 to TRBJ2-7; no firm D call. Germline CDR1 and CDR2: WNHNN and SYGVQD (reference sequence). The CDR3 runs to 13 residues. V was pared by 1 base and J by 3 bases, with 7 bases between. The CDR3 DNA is TGCGCCAGCAGTGAGTGGCTCATCTACGAGCAGTACTTC. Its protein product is CASSEWLIYEQYF.

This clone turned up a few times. CDR3 protein: CASSIDRRPGYTF. The CDR3 bases are TGTGCCAGTAGTATAGATAGGAGGCCCGGCTACACCTTC. The rearrangement uses TRBV19 and TRBJ1-2; D is uncertain. This CDR3 is 13 amino acids long. The V end lost 0 bases, the J end lost 8 bases, and 10 bases lay between the germline ends. Germline-derived CDR1 and CDR2 are LNHDA and SQIVND (reference sequence).

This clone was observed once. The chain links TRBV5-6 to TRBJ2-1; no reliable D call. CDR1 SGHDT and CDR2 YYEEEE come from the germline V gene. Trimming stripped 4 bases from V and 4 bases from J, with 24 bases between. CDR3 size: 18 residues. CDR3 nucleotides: TGTGCCAGCAGCGGAAGGTTGCCTAGTGGATTTCCTTACAATGAGCAGTTCTTC. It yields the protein CASSGRLPSGFPYNEQFF.

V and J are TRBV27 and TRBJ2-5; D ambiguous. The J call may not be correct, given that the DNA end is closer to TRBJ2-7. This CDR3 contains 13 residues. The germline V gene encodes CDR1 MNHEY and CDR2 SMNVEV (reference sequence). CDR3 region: CASWPVERYEQYF. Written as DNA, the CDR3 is TGTGCCAGCTGGCCGGTGGAGAGGTACGAGCAGTACTTC.

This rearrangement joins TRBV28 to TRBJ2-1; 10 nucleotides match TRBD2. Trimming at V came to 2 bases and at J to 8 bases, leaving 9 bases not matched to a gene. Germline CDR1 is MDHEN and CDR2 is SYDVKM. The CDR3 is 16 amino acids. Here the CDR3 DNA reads TGTGCCAGCAGTTTAAATCCCCTAGCGGGAGAGGATGAGCAGTTCTTC. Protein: CASSLNPLAGEDEQFF.

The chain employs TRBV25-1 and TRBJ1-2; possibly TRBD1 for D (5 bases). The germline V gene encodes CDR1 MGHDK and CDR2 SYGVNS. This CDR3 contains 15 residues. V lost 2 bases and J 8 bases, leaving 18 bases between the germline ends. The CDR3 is CASSEEVGGIEGYTF. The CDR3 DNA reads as TGTGCCAGCAGTGAAGAAGTCGGGGGGATTGAGGGCTACACCTTC.

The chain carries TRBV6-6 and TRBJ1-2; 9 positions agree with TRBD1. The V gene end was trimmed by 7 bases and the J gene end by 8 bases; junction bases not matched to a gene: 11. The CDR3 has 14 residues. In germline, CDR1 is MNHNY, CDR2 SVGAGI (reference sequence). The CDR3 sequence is CASIQTQGAGGYTF. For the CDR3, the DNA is TGTGCCAGCATCCAAACACAGGGGGCTGGGGGCTACACCTTC.

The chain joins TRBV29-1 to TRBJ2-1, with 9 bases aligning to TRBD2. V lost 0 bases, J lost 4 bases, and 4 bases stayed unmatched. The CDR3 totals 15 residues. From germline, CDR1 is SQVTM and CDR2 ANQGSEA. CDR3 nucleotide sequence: TGCAGCGTTGAAGACCGCCTAGCGGGGTACAATGAGCAGTTCTTC. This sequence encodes CSVEDRLAGYNEQFF.

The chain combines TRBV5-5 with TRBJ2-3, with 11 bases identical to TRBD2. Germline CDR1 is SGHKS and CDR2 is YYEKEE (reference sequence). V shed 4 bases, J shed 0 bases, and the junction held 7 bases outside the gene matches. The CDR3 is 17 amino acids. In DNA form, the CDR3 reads TGTGCCAGCAGCCCACCTAGCGGGAGGCCAAGCACAGATACGCAGTATTTT. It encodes CASSPPSGRPSTDTQYF.

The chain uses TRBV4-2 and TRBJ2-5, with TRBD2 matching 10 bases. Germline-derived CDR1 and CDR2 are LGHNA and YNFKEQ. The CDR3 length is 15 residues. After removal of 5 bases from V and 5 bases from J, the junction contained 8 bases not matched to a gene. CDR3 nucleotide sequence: TGTGCCAGCAGCGCCCCGGGACTAGCGAGGGAGACCCAGTACTTC. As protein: CASSAPGLARETQYF.

CDR3 coding DNA: TGTGCCTACGCGAGGGGCACAGATACGCAGTATTTT. Residues: CAYARGTDTQYF. The rearrangement links TRBV30 to TRBJ2-3, with a tentative D call TRBD2 (5 bases). There are 12 residues in the CDR3. V gave up 7 bases and J gave up 1 base, with 9 bases separating them. Germline loops: CDR1 GTSNPN, CDR2 SVGIG (reference sequence).

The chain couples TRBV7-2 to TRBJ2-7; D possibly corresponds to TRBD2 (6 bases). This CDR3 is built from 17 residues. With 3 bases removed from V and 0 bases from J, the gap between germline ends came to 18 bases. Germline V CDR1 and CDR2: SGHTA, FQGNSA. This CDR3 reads CASSFLKTGDLSYEQYF. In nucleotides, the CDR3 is TGTGCCAGCAGCTTCCTTAAAACGGGAGACCTCTCCTACGAGCAGTACTTC.

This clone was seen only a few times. CDR3 bases: TGCGCCAGCAGCCAGTCGACAGGGGCCCCCTACGAGCAGTACTTC. Its protein product is CASSQSTGAPYEQYF. The J gene is TRBJ2-7, the V gene TRBV4-3; 8 nucleotides line up with TRBD1. The CDR3 is 15 amino acids. Germline V CDR1 and CDR2: LGHNA, YSLEER. Trimming at V came to 3 bases and at J to 2 bases, leaving 6 bases not matched to a gene.

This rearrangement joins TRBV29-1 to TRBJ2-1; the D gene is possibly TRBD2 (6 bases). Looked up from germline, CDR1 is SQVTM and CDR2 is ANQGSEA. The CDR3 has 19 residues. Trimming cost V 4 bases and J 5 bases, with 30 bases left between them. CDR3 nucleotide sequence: TGCAGCGTTGTCATGGCGGGACGTACCATCACACCACGCCACAATGAGCAGTTCTTC. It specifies CSVVMAGRTITPRHNEQFF.

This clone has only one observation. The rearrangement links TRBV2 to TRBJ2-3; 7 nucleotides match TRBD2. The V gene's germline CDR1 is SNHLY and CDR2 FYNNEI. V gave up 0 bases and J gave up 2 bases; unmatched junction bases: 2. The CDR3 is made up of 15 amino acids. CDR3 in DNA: TGTGCCAGCAGTGAAGCGGGAGGGGACACAGATACGCAGTATTTT. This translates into CASSEAGGDTDTQYF.

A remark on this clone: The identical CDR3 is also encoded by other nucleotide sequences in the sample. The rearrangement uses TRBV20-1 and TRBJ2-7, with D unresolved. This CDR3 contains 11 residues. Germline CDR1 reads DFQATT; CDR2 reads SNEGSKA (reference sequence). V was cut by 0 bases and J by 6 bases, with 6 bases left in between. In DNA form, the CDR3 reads TGCAGTGCTAGAGATCGGAGCGAGCAGTACTTC. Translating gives CSARDRSEQYF.

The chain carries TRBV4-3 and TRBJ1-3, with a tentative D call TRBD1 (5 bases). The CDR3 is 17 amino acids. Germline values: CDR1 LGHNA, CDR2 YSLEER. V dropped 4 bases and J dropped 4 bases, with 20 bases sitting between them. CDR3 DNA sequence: TGCGCCAGCAGCCCTATCCTTGGGGCGCGAGCGGGAAACACCATATATTTT. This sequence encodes CASSPILGARAGNTIYF.

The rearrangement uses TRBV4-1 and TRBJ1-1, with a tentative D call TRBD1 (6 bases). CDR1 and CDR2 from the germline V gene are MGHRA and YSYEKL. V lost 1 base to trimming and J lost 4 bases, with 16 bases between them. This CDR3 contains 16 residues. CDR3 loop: CASSQGTDREGTEAFF. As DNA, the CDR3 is TGCGCCAGCAGCCAAGGGACAGACCGGGAGGGCACTGAAGCTTTCTTT.

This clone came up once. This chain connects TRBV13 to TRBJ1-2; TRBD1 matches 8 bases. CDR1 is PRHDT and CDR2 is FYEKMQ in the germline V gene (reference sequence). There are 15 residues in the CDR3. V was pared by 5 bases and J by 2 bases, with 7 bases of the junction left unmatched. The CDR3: CASSHKRTGNYGYTF. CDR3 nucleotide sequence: TGTGCCAGCAGCCATAAAAGGACAGGGAACTATGGCTACACCTTC.

CDR3 region: CASNPGQGGGEQYF. CDR3 DNA: TGTGCCAGCAACCCGGGACAGGGGGGAGGTGAGCAGTACTTC. The rearrangement uses TRBV11-2 and TRBJ2-7; 11 nucleotides align to TRBD1. The CDR3 covers 14 residues. After removal of 7 bases from V and 7 bases from J, the junction contained 9 bases not matched to a gene. The germline V gene encodes CDR1 SGHAT and CDR2 FQNNGV.

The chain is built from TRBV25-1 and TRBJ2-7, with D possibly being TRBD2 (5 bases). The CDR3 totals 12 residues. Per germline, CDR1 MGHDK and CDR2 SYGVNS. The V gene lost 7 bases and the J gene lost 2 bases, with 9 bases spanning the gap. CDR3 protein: CASTGVTYEQYF. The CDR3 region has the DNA TGTGCCAGCACCGGGGTGACCTACGAGCAGTACTTC.

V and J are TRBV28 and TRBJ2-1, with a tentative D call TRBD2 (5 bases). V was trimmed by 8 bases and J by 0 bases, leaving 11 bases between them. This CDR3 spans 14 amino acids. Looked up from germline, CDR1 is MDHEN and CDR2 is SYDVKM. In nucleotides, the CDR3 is TGTGCCAGCCGAGGGCAGAGCTCCTACAATGAGCAGTTCTTC. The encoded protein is CASRGQSSYNEQFF.

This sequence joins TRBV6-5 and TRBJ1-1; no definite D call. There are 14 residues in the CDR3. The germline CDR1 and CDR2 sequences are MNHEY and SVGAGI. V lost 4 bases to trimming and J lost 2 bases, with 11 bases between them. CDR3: CASSSVQSNTEAFF. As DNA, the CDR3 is TGTGCCAGCAGTTCCGTACAGAGTAACACTGAAGCTTTCTTT.

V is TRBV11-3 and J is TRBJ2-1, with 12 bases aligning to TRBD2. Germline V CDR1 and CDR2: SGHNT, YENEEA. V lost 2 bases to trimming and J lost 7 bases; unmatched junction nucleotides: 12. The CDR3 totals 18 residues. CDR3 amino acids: CASSLLAGGPGSTNEQFF. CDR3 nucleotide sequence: TGTGCCAGCAGCTTACTAGCGGGAGGGCCAGGAAGTACGAATGAGCAGTTCTTC.

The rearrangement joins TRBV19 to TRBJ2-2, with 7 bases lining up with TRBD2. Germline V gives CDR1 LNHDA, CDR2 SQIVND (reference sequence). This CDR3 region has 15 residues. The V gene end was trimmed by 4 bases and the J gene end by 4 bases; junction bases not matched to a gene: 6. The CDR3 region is CASSTREWGTGELFF. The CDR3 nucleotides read TGTGCCAGTAGTACGCGGGAGTGGGGCACCGGGGAGCTGTTTTTT.